What follows are 13 T cell receptor beta chains derived from one specimen sequenced in a study of cytomegalovirus exposure and HLA in healthy donors. The PCR made use of 60 Vbeta and 13 Jbeta primers. TCRdb's copy holds only in-frame clones and misses some; the assay was immunoSEQ multiplex PCR. The table records fewer than 200,000 clones, roughly 84% of them present only once. The sequenced sample consisted of PBMCs. The receptor source for this set is a man aged 25 to 40 in good health and CMV-seronegative.

V gene TRBV4-1 combines with J gene TRBJ2-7; 7 bases map to TRBD2. Germline values: CDR1 MGHRA, CDR2 YSYEKL. There are 15 residues in the CDR3. Losses at the gene ends were 3 bases for V and 3 bases for J; bases not matched to a gene: 8. In DNA form, the CDR3 reads TGCGCCAGCAGCCAGGAAGCGGGATGGGGCTACGAGCAGTACTTC. Translated: CASSQEAGWGYEQYF.

This clone appeared a single time. This chain uses TRBV5-1 with TRBJ2-1; 7 bases are a match to TRBD2. The CDR3 has 16 residues. The junction had 9 bases not matched to a gene; V was cut back by 4 bases and J by 2 bases. Germline V gene sequence: CDR1 SGHRS, CDR2 YFSETQ. The CDR3 DNA follows: TGCGCCAGCAGCCCATCTAGCGGTCGGACCTACAATGAGCAGTTCTTC. Protein product: CASSPSSGRTYNEQFF. The complete variable domain, with remaining parts taken from reference TRBV5-1 and TRBJ2-1, reads KAGVTQTPRYLIKTRGQQVTLSCSPISGHRSVSWYQQTPGQGLQFLFEYFSETQRNKGNFPGRFSGRQFSNSRSEMNVSTLELGDSALYLCASSPSSGRTYNEQFFGPGTRLTVL.

This chain links TRBV5-1 with TRBJ2-5, with D uncertain. The CDR3 length is 11 residues. V lost 3 bases and J lost 3, with 3 bases in between. CDR1 is SGHRS, CDR2 YFSETQ, per germline. Written as DNA, the CDR3 is TGCGCCAGCAGCTACAAAGAGACCCAGTACTTC. Translation gives CASSYKETQYF.

The gene calls are TRBV7-8 and TRBJ1-1; tentatively, D is TRBD1 (6 bases). The ends were cut back, 5 bases at V and 0 bases at J, with 16 bases in the middle. The CDR3 loop spans 16 amino acids. Looked up from germline, CDR1 is SGHVS and CDR2 is FQNEAQ. The CDR3 nucleotides are TGTGCCAGCAGCCAAGGGGCGGGGGCCTTGAACACTGAAGCTTTCTTT. Encoded protein: CASSQGAGALNTEAFF.

The CDR3 nucleotides are TGTGCCAGCAGCTTATCCTCGGGGGGGTACAATGAGCAGTTCTTC. As protein: CASSLSSGGYNEQFF. J is TRBJ2-1 and V is TRBV7-2; 8 positions agree with TRBD2. The J segment lost 4 bases and the V segment lost 2 bases, leaving 4 bases of the junction unmatched. CDR1 is SGHTA, CDR2 FQGNSA, per germline. The CDR3 covers 15 residues.

The J gene is TRBJ2-6, the V gene TRBV29-1; D uncertain. Germline CDR1 reads SQVTM; CDR2 reads ANQGSEA. V was clipped by 6 bases and J by 5 bases, with 8 bases between them. The CDR3 is made up of 12 amino acids. As DNA, the CDR3 is TGCAGCGTCCTAGGTCGGGCCAACGTCCTGACTTTC. It is translated as CSVLGRANVLTF.

In DNA, the CDR3 is TGTGCCAGCAGCACATTCCGACTAAACCTCAATGAGCAGTTCTTC. Amino acid sequence: CASSTFRLNLNEQFF. The gene calls are TRBV7-9 and TRBJ2-1; maybe TRBD2 (5 bases). V lost 5 bases, J lost 6 bases, and 17 bases lay in between. Germline V lookup: CDR1 SEHNR, CDR2 FQNEAQ (reference sequence). This CDR3 has 15 amino acids.

The chain joins TRBV5-5 to TRBJ2-7; the D gene is possibly TRBD1 (6 bases). This CDR3 comprises 12 residues. Looked up from germline, CDR1 is SGHKS and CDR2 is YYEKEE (reference sequence). The V end lost 2 bases, the J end lost 4 bases, and 7 bases lay between the germline ends. Here the CDR3 DNA reads TGTGCCAGCAGCTTACAGGGATACGAGCAGTACTTC. Its protein is CASSLQGYEQYF.

The chain joins TRBV10-2 to TRBJ1-1; TRBD1 might be the D (5 bases). The CDR3 contains 13 residues. Per the germline V gene, CDR1 is WSHSY and CDR2 is SAAADI. V lost 6 bases and J 0 bases, leaving 8 bases between the germline ends. The CDR3 bases are TGCGCCAGCAGGGGGGGTATGAACACTGAAGCTTTCTTT. Protein product: CASRGGMNTEAFF.

This clone appeared a few times. V gene TRBV4-1 combines with J gene TRBJ1-3; TRBD1 matches 10 bases. V dropped 4 bases and J dropped 4; count of bases not matched to a gene: 4. CDR1 is MGHRA, CDR2 YSYEKL, per germline. CDR3 length: 15 residues. The CDR3 spells CASSRDRGSGNTIYF. The CDR3 region has the DNA TGCGCCAGCAGCCGGGACAGGGGTTCCGGAAACACCATATATTTT.

The chain joins TRBV5-1 to TRBJ1-5; 8 bases are shared with TRBD1. CDR3 length equals 15 residues. The V and J ends lost 2 bases and 4 bases, in that order; junction bases with no gene match: 5. The germline V gene has CDR1 SGHRS and CDR2 YFSETQ. The CDR3 nucleotides are TGCGCCAGCAGCTTAGGACAGGGCCCAAATCAGCCCCAGCATTTT. Amino acids: CASSLGQGPNQPQHF.

V and J are TRBV7-9 and TRBJ2-4; D is unresolved. This CDR3 comprises 16 residues. The germline V and J ends were trimmed by 4 bases and 3 bases, with 16 bases remaining between them. Looked up from germline, CDR1 is SEHNR and CDR2 is FQNEAQ (reference sequence). DNA of the CDR3: TGTGCCAGCAGCTCCGACTTAACCTTAGGCAAAAACATTCAGTACTTC. Protein product: CASSSDLTLGKNIQYF. Full variable domain (remainder filled in from reference TRBV7-9 and TRBJ2-4): DTGVSQNPRHKITKRGQNVTFRCDPISEHNRLYWYRQTLGQGPEFLTYFQNEAQLEKSRLLSDRFSAERPKGSFSTLEIQRTEQGDSAMYLCASSSDLTLGKNIQYFGAGTRLSVL.

A few counts support this clone. The CDR3 nucleotides are TGTGCCAGCAAAAAGGGACAGGGCCAGAATCAGCCCCAGCATTTT. It translates to CASKKGQGQNQPQHF. V is TRBV6-5 and J is TRBJ1-5; 9 nucleotides agree with TRBD1. From germline, CDR1 is MNHEY and CDR2 SVGAGI. The CDR3 totals 15 residues. J was trimmed by 4 bases and V by 7 bases; bases with no gene match: 8.